This T cell receptor beta chain emerged from a study of cytomegalovirus exposure and HLA in healthy donors. Study findings and constraints: A missense variant in DCLRE1C was later tied to TCR beta V- and J-gene trimming. Per published reports, the classifier diagnosed cytomegalovirus status with high specificity and sensitivity.

With respect to this clone: Its matching antigen is unknown.

V lost 0 bases and J 2 bases, leaving 13 bases between the germline ends. The CDR3 covers 16 residues. CDR1 is LNHNV, CDR2 YYDKDF, per germline (reference sequence). The PCR employed 60 Vbeta primers together with 13 Jbeta primers. Profiled with immunoSEQ multiplex PCR; TCRdb holds only in-frame clones, not every one. The sample includes approximately 170,000 clones, 73% of them seen just once. All the people who gave samples were healthy bone marrow donors. Material for sequencing was PBMCs. The receptor was isolated from a woman younger than 30 in good health and CMV-seropositive. This chain connects TRBV15 to TRBJ1-2, with a weak D call TRBD1 (6 bases). Here the CDR3 reads CATSRDLGGVNYGYTF. The CDR3 bases are TGTGCCACCAGCAGAGATTTAGGGGGGGTGAACTATGGCTACACCTTC.